This T cell receptor beta chain was identified during a study of blood T cell repertoires in COVID-19. Seattle enrolled patients during active infection and tracked them longitudinally. This CDR3 comprises 14 residues. Germline CDR1 and CDR2: SGHAT and FQNNGV. V dropped 2 bases and J dropped 0 bases, with 8 bases sitting between them. Sequencing used immunoSEQ multiplex PCR; TCRdb keeps in-frame clones, though not all of them. The data show hundreds of thousands of clones, approximately 86% seen once. J is TRBJ2-7 and V is TRBV11-2; maybe TRBD1 (5 bases). This TCR was recovered from a woman between 70 and 85 years old with COVID-19, enrolled during active disease. The sample comprised peripheral blood. The CDR3 sequence is CASSLPGISYEQYF. The CDR3 DNA sequence: TGTGCCAGCAGCTTACCAGGGATCTCCTACGAGCAGTACTTC. The full variable domain, in which reference TRBV11-2 and TRBJ2-7 provide the parts outside the CDR3, is EAGVAQSPRYKIIEKRQSVAFWCNPISGHATLYWYQQILGQGPKLLIQFQNNGVVDDSQLPKDRFSAERLKGVDSTLKIQPAKLEDSAVYLCASSLPGISYEQYFGPGTRLTVT.